Sequencing of this TCR beta chain was carried out in a study of T cell responses to AZD1222 COVID-19 vaccine. The assay was immunoSEQ multiplex PCR, and TCRdb's table has in-frame clones only and misses some. The top ten clones hold 1.5% to 2% of a sample with some 180,000 clones, approximately 94% of them seen once. Germline V gives CDR1 SQVTM, CDR2 ANQGSEA. The CDR3 is made up of 18 amino acids. The junction had 19 bases not matched to a gene; V was cut back by 5 bases and J by 5 bases. The chain is built from TRBV29-1 and TRBJ2-3, with 10 bases fitting TRBD2. Here the sequenced sample was peripheral blood, taken 28 days after the second AZD1222 dose. This TCR was sampled from an adult who received the AZD1222 COVID-19 vaccine. Here the CDR3 DNA reads TGCAGCGTTCGACAGGAAGGTTCCCTAGCGGGAGTGCGAGATACGCAGTATTTT. Translation gives CSVRQEGSLAGVRDTQYF.